The 20 T cell receptor beta chains listed next were all sequenced from one sample in a study of blood T cell repertoires in COVID-19 (dated by TCRdb to about 2020). Receptor amplification or capture employed the immunoSEQ multiplex PCR assay. As stored in TCRdb, this immuneACCESS dataset retains in-frame rearrangements with V and J assigned. A fraction of the clones does not appear; measured against another copy, unresolved V genes explain less than half of the discrepancy, and the remainder lacks a known reason. The sample table lists some 200,000 clones, roughly 87% of them with a count of one. The ten most abundant clones make up 2% to 2.5% of the sample. The specimen was PBMCs or T cells enriched from blood (not recorded which). The receptors derive from a woman under 40 who had recovered from COVID-19.

The chain employs TRBV9 and TRBJ2-1, with 11 bases lining up with TRBD2. Germline V gene data show CDR1 as SGDLS and CDR2 as YYNGEE. The CDR3 loop spans 16 amino acids. The trim removed 4 bases at V and 6 bases at J, leaving 9 bases unmatched. CDR3 sequence reads: CASSPRLAGNVNEQFF. Here the CDR3 DNA reads TGTGCCAGCAGCCCCCGACTAGCGGGAAACGTCAATGAGCAGTTCTTC.

This chain links TRBV24-1 with TRBJ2-2; 9 nucleotides match TRBD1. Unmatched junction bases numbered 3, after V lost 3 bases and J lost 2 bases. The CDR3 spans 16 residues. Germline CDR1 and CDR2: KGHDR and SFDVKD. The CDR3 bases are TGTGCCACCAGTGATCCGACAGGGGGAAACACCGGGGAGCTGTTTTTT. Translating gives CATSDPTGGNTGELFF.

The chain carries TRBV6-2 or TRBV6-3 and TRBJ2-7, with TRBD2 identical over 9 bases. J gave up 5 bases and V 3 bases, and 8 bases lay outside the gene matches. The CDR3 has 15 residues. Germline V CDR1 and CDR2: MNHEY, SVGEGT. The CDR3 loop reads CASSYPAGGPNEQYF. The CDR3 coding sequence is TGTGCCAGCAGTTATCCGGCGGGGGGGCCGAACGAGCAGTACTTC.

V gene TRBV28 combines with J gene TRBJ1-1; TRBD1 agrees at 10 bases. The CDR3 spans 16 residues. Germline CDR1 MDHEN, CDR2 SYDVKM. V trimming: 6 bases; J trimming: 1 base; junction bases outside the gene matches: 8. The CDR3 bases are TGTGCCAGCAGCACCGGACAGGGGGGATGGAACACTGAAGCTTTCTTT. Encoded protein: CASSTGQGGWNTEAFF.

The chain links TRBV2 to TRBJ2-6; maybe TRBD1 (6 bases). Germline values: CDR1 SNHLY, CDR2 FYNNEI. CDR3 size: 16 residues. The germline V and J ends were trimmed by 1 base and 3 bases, with 10 bases remaining between them. CDR3 in DNA: TGTGCCAGCAGTGAAGTGGGGGCGGGTGGGGCCAACGTCCTGACTTTC. Translation gives CASSEVGAGGANVLTF.

The J gene is TRBJ1-2, the V gene TRBV12-3 or TRBV12-4, with D perhaps matching TRBD1 (5 bases). Trimming pared 0 bases from V and 8 bases from J, leaving 10 bases between. The CDR3 covers 13 residues. The CDR3 region is CASSLATREGYTF. The CDR3 nucleotides read TGTGCCAGCAGTTTAGCGACCAGGGAAGGCTACACCTTC.

This chain connects TRBV21-1 to TRBJ1-2; the table gives TRBD1 as D, unverified against the DNA. TRBV21-1 is marked as a pseudogene. This CDR3 is built from 15 residues. CDR3 in DNA: TGTGCCAGCAGCAAGGAGGACAGGCTAATCTATGGCTACACCTTC. Translation: CASSKEDRLIYGYTF.

V is TRBV4-1 and J is TRBJ2-3; D unresolved. The CDR3 runs 14 residues. V gave up 1 base and J gave up 2 bases, with 7 bases separating them. Germline assignment: CDR1 MGHRA and CDR2 YSYEKL. The CDR3 nucleotides read TGCGCCAGCAGCCAAGCGCGCCCCACAGATACGCAGTATTTT. Its protein product is CASSQARPTDTQYF.

The chain links TRBV29-1 to TRBJ2-1, with D unclear. The ends were cut back, 3 bases at V and 1 base at J, with 4 bases in the middle. The CDR3 sequence is 12 residues long. CDR1 and CDR2 from the germline V gene are SQVTM and ANQGSEA. CDR3 region: CSVERSYNEQFF. CDR3 nucleotides: TGCAGCGTTGAGAGGTCCTACAATGAGCAGTTCTTC.

This rearrangement joins TRBV4-1 to TRBJ1-5; D might be TRBD1 (5 bases). Trimming left V 8 bases short and J 6 bases short, with 17 bases between. This CDR3 has 14 residues. Germline V gene lookup returns CDR1 MGHRA and CDR2 YSYEKL. This CDR3 is CASRRVPLGQPQHF. DNA for the CDR3: TGCGCCAGCCGCAGGGTCCCCCTCGGTCAGCCCCAGCATTTT.

The V call is TRBV9, the J call TRBJ2-2; the match to TRBD1 covers 7 bases. Germline CDR1 and CDR2: SGDLS and YYNGEE. V trimming: 7 bases; J trimming: 1 base; junction bases outside the gene matches: 1. The CDR3 runs 13 residues. CDR3 DNA: TGTGCCAGCCGGACAGGGAACACCGGGGAGCTGTTTTTT. This gives the protein CASRTGNTGELFF.

The V call is TRBV11-3, the J call TRBJ2-1; 7 bases line up with TRBD1. The CDR3 has 15 amino acids. Germline-derived CDR1 and CDR2 are SGHNT and YENEEA. The ends lost 1 base at V and 8 bases at J; junction bases unmatched: 8. The CDR3 coding sequence is TGTGCCAGCAGCTTAGGCAGGACAGGTGGGGATGAGCAGTTCTTC. Its translation is CASSLGRTGGDEQFF.

As concerns this clone: A junction boundary mismatches the germline segment, possibly from a read error. The V and J genes are TRBV9 and TRBJ2-7; D might be TRBD1 (6 bases). The germline gives CDR1 SGDLS, CDR2 YYNGEE. The CDR3 consists of 15 residues. The CDR3 DNA sequence: TGTGCCAGCAGCGTAGGGGGGCAGGTCTCCAACGAGCAGTACTTC. Translated, it gives CASSVGGQVSNEQYF.

The chain combines TRBV5-1 with TRBJ2-7, with a possible D match to TRBD2 (6 bases). With 0 bases removed from V and 5 bases from J, the gap between germline ends came to 12 bases. CDR1 is SGHRS, CDR2 YFSETQ, per germline. CDR3 length equals 14 residues. The CDR3 reads CASSLVASAHEQYF. Written as DNA, the CDR3 is TGCGCCAGCAGCTTGGTAGCTAGCGCCCACGAGCAGTACTTC.

The chain recombines TRBV19 with TRBJ1-4, with 7 bases matching TRBD1. The CDR3 consists of 14 residues. J gave up 3 bases and V 7 bases, and 5 bases lay outside the gene matches. CDR1 and CDR2 (germline): LNHDA, SQIVND (reference sequence). The CDR3 sequence is CASTKGQSNEKLFF. CDR3 coding DNA: TGTGCCAGTACCAAGGGACAGTCTAATGAAAAACTGTTTTTT.

The chain recombines TRBV27 with TRBJ2-2; D is perhaps TRBD1 (6 bases). This CDR3 comprises 14 residues. V lost 6 bases to trimming and J lost 7 bases, with 15 bases between them. Germline CDR1 is MNHEY and CDR2 is SMNVEV (reference sequence). CDR3 sequence (DNA): TGTGCCAGCAGGGGTACAGGGAGAATCGGGGAGCTGTTTTTT. Its translation: CASRGTGRIGELFF.

The chain is built from TRBV4-3 and TRBJ1-3; D is unresolved. V shed 3 bases and J shed 2 bases, with 11 bases lying between them. Germline values: CDR1 LGHNA, CDR2 YSLEER. The CDR3 runs 15 residues. CDR3 coding DNA: TGCGCCAGCAGCCAGGATTCCGGGGCTGGAAACACCATATATTTT. It is translated as CASSQDSGAGNTIYF.

The rearrangement joins TRBV6-5 to TRBJ1-1; weak D call: TRBD1 (6 bases). V was pared by 2 bases and J by 6 bases, with 13 bases between. The CDR3 contains 14 residues. The germline gives CDR1 MNHEY, CDR2 SVGAGI. The CDR3 DNA sequence: TGTGCCAGCAGTTACCTTGGATCAGGGGCTGAAGCTTTCTTT. Its protein product is CASSYLGSGAEAFF.

The V and J genes are TRBV24-1 and TRBJ2-2, with 8 nucleotides matching TRBD1. After removal of 4 bases from V and 6 bases from J, the junction contained 9 bases not matched to a gene. CDR3 length equals 16 residues. Germline-derived CDR1 and CDR2 are KGHDR and SFDVKD. CDR3 sequence reads: CATSDHGQGASGELFF. Here the CDR3 DNA reads TGTGCCACCAGTGACCACGGCCAGGGGGCGTCCGGGGAGCTGTTTTTT.

This chain uses TRBV4-1 with TRBJ2-7; TRBD2 matches 8 bases. Trimming at V came to 3 bases and at J to 6 bases, leaving 10 bases not matched to a gene. The CDR3 has 15 amino acids. The germline V gene encodes CDR1 MGHRA and CDR2 YSYEKL. DNA of the CDR3: TGCGCCAGCAGCCAGGAGGTAGGACTAGCTACCGAGCAGTACTTC. The encoded protein is CASSQEVGLATEQYF.